The 9 T cell receptor beta chains in this list originate from one sample, sequenced in a study of identical twins. TCRdb re-derived calls from the 5' RACE reads in MiXCR, one entry per CDR3 protein. The sample has approximately 300,000 distinct CDR3 sequences; nearly 9.5% are singletons. These data also formed part of another study, on yellow fever vaccine responses in identical twins.

Material: CD8+ T cells sorted from blood. Every receptor here comes from a young woman in good health.

This clonotype was seen at least ten times. V usage is TRBV3-1 and J usage is TRBJ2-7; 8 positions match TRBD1. This CDR3 comprises 16 residues. Unmatched junction bases numbered 6, after V lost 0 bases and J lost 2 bases. Looked up from germline, CDR1 is LGHDT and CDR2 is YNNKEL (reference sequence). In nucleotides, the CDR3 is TGTGCCAGCAGCCAAGAGGGCGACAGGGGCCCCTACGAGCAGTACTTC. Its translation is CASSQEGDRGPYEQYF.

This clonotype has more than one count but fewer than ten. The chain combines TRBV29-1 with TRBJ1-2; 9 nucleotides line up with TRBD1. Germline CDR1 is SQVTM and CDR2 is ANQGSEA. The CDR3 has 14 amino acids. After removal of 4 bases from V and 4 bases from J, the junction contained 7 bases not matched to a gene. As DNA, the CDR3 is TGCAGCGTTGGCCGGGACAGGGACATCTATGGCTACACCTTC. Its protein product is CSVGRDRDIYGYTF.

This clonotype was seen a few times. J is TRBJ2-1 and V is TRBV12-3 or TRBV12-4; 11 bases align to TRBD2. V was pared by 6 bases and J by 8 bases, with 6 bases of the junction left unmatched. The CDR3 sequence is 14 residues long. DNA of the CDR3: TGTGCCAGCAGCGTAGCGGGAGGGCCAGATGAGCAGTTCTTC. Translating gives CASSVAGGPDEQFF.

This clonotype showed up just a few times. The J gene is TRBJ2-5, the V gene TRBV24-1; the D is unclear. With 9 bases removed from V and 0 bases from J, the gap between germline ends came to 13 bases. Germline lookup yields CDR1 KGHDR and CDR2 SFDVKD. This CDR3 comprises 14 residues. The DNA for the CDR3 is TGTGCCACCTCGCCGAACGGCAACCAAGAGACCCAGTACTTC. It specifies CATSPNGNQETQYF.

The chain uses TRBV7-8 and TRBJ2-7, with TRBD1 as a possible D gene (5 bases). Looked up from germline, CDR1 is SGHVS and CDR2 is FQNEAQ. With 5 bases removed from V and 2 bases from J, the gap between germline ends came to 10 bases. CDR3 length: 13 amino acids. CDR3: CASSPKTAYEQYF. The DNA of the CDR3 is TGTGCCAGCAGCCCGAAGACAGCCTACGAGCAGTACTTC.

The chain has TRBV5-1 and TRBJ2-3, with 10 positions matching TRBD2. J gave up 2 bases and V 1 base, and 7 bases lay outside the gene matches. The CDR3 is 17 residues long. The V gene's germline CDR1 is SGHRS and CDR2 YFSETQ. CDR3 nucleotides: TGCGCCAGCAGCTTGACGGGACTAGCGAGCCTCACAGATACGCAGTATTTT. Its translation: CASSLTGLASLTDTQYF. Full variable domain (outside the CDR3, taken from reference TRBV5-1 and TRBJ2-3): KAGVTQTPRYLIKTRGQQVTLSCSPISGHRSVSWYQQTPGQGLQFLFEYFSETQRNKGNFPGRFSGRQFSNSRSEMNVSTLELGDSALYLCASSLTGLASLTDTQYFGPGTRLTVL.

This clonotype was counted ten times or more. The V call is TRBV6-5, the J call TRBJ2-2; D unresolved. This CDR3 contains 14 residues. With 2 bases removed from V and 4 bases from J, the gap between germline ends came to 8 bases. Germline CDR1 and CDR2: MNHEY and SVGAGI. The DNA for the CDR3 is TGTGCCAGCAGTTACAGGGTCGCCACCGGGGAGCTGTTTTTT. Translated: CASSYRVATGELFF.

This clonotype was recorded many times. V and J are TRBV7-9 and TRBJ1-3, with TRBD1 matching 7 bases. CDR1 is SEHNR, CDR2 FQNEAQ, per germline (reference sequence). The CDR3 sequence is 15 residues long. V lost 5 bases to trimming and J lost 4 bases; unmatched junction nucleotides: 8. The DNA for the CDR3 is TGTGCCAGCAGCAATTCCGACAGGGAAGGAAACACCATATATTTT. Protein product: CASSNSDREGNTIYF.

At least ten counts were recorded for this clonotype. The chain employs TRBV7-6 and TRBJ1-1, with 10 bases that match TRBD1. The CDR3 contains 15 residues. Germline V gives CDR1 SGHVS, CDR2 FNYEAQ. J gave up 4 bases and V 5 bases, and 7 bases lay outside the gene matches. CDR3 amino acids: CASSVGTGVITEAFF. The CDR3 DNA follows: TGTGCCAGCAGCGTTGGGACAGGGGTAATCACTGAAGCTTTCTTT.